The clone carrying this T cell receptor (beta chain) appeared a few times. The antigen is not known. The length of the CDR3 is 14 residues. The ends were cut back, 5 bases at V and 0 bases at J, with 10 bases in the middle. Germline V CDR1 and CDR2: SGHAT, FQNNGV. Researchers took RNA transcripts and amplified the TCR beta CDR3 regions from them. The TCR CDR3 first-round RT-PCR relied on the HTBI primer set. TCRdb passed the multiplex PCR reads through MiXCR, listing each CDR3 protein once. The sample lists 550,000 to 850,000 distinct CDR3 sequences, around 20% occurring once. Diagnostic assessment was based on clinical symptoms, serum thyroxine and TRAb, thyroid ultrasound and orbital computed tomography. Blood from later-ophthalmopathy patients was taken at first hyperthyroidism diagnosis. The sample is drawn from a study of T cells in Graves' hyperthyroidism and ophthalmopathy. Study results and limitations: Ophthalmopathy was distinguished from stable hyperthyroidism by 13 V-J signatures. Appearing also in blood were most of the thyroid clonotypes expanded above 0.001.

The J gene is TRBJ1-2, the V gene TRBV11-2; D might be TRBD1 (5 bases). Sequencing was done on a sample of blood. This clonotype originated in a woman aged 45-65 years with Graves' hyperthyroidism that later progressed to Graves' ophthalmopathy. The CDR3 loop is CASSPGEANYGYTF. DNA for the CDR3: TGTGCCAGCAGCCCGGGGGAGGCTAACTATGGCTACACCTTC.